A single sample gave rise to the 7 T cell receptor beta chains below, sequenced in a study of blood T cell repertoires in COVID-19. Here immunoSEQ multiplex PCR was the method, and the copy in TCRdb shows in-frame clones only, minus some. Counted here are 100,000 or so clones, roughly 79% occurring once; the ten biggest clones make up about 10%. Material: peripheral blood. All receptors come from a human donor in a cohort sampled during active COVID-19.

CDR3 protein: CASSVWDRGSSRITNTEAFF. The CDR3 coding sequence is TGTGCCAGCAGTGTGTGGGACAGGGGATCTAGTCGAATAACGAACACTGAAGCTTTCTTT. This rearrangement joins TRBV2 to TRBJ1-1; 10 bases match TRBD1. V trimming: 4 bases; J trimming: 1 base; junction bases outside the gene matches: 18. Per germline, CDR1 SNHLY and CDR2 FYNNEI. CDR3 length: 20 residues.

The V and J genes are TRBV6-5 and TRBJ2-6; D ambiguous. V lost 3 bases to trimming and J lost 1 base, with 7 bases between them. The CDR3 length is 15 residues. Germline CDR1 is MNHEY and CDR2 is SVGAGI. In nucleotides, the CDR3 is TGTGCCAGCAGTTATGCGCTGTCTGGGGCCAACGTCCTGACTTTC. Translating it yields CASSYALSGANVLTF.

This clone was recorded once. The chain's CDR3 is CASRLNRAPQAFF. CDR3 nucleotide sequence: TGTGCCAGCAGACTTAACAGGGCTCCACAAGCTTTCTTT. This rearrangement joins TRBV12-3 or TRBV12-4 to TRBJ1-1; TRBD1 is a possible D gene (6 bases). V lost 6 bases to trimming and J lost 9 bases, with 17 bases between them. The CDR3 has 13 residues.

This rearrangement joins TRBV12-3 or TRBV12-4 to TRBJ2-3; D is unresolved. V lost 9 bases and J lost 2, with 12 bases in between. The CDR3 totals 13 residues. The CDR3 nucleotides read TGTGCCAGTGAACGGGTAAACACAGATACGCAGTATTTT. Protein: CASERVNTDTQYF.

This sequence joins TRBV27 and TRBJ1-1, with 8 bases fitting TRBD1. CDR3 length equals 15 residues. CDR1 is MNHEY, CDR2 SMNVEV, per germline (reference sequence). V was pared by 8 bases and J by 2 bases, with 10 bases of the junction left unmatched. The CDR3, as DNA: TGTGCCAGCCTAGAAACGGGACAGGTTAACACTGAAGCTTTCTTT. It specifies CASLETGQVNTEAFF.

The genes are TRBV7-9 and TRBJ1-1; 8 bases fit TRBD1. CDR1 is SEHNR and CDR2 is FQNEAQ in the germline V gene (reference sequence). The length of the CDR3 is 15 residues. The V and J ends lost 6 bases and 1 base, in that order; junction bases with no gene match: 7. The DNA for the CDR3 is TGTGCCAGCAGAAACGCACAGGGGGGGAACACTGAAGCTTTCTTT. It codes for CASRNAQGGNTEAFF.

The V and J genes are TRBV20-1 and TRBJ2-7, with unresolved D. Trimming removed 3 bases from V and 9 bases from J, with 12 bases in between. CDR1 and CDR2 from the germline V gene are DFQATT and SNEGSKA (reference sequence). The CDR3 covers 11 residues. The CDR3 here is CSASHPSWQYF. CDR3 sequence (DNA): TGCAGTGCTAGTCATCCGAGTTGGCAGTACTTC.